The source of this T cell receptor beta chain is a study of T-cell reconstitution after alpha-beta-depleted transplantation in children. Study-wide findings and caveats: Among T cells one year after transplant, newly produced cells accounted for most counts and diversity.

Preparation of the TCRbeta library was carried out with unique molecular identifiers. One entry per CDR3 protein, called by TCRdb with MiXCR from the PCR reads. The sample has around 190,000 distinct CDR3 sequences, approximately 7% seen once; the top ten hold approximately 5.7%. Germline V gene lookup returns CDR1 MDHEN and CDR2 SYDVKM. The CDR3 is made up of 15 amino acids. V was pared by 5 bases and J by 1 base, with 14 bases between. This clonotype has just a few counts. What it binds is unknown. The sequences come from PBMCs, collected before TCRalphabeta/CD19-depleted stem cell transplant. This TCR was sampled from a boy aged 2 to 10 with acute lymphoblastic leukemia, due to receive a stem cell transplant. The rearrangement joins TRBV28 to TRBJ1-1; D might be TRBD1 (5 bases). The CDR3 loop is CASSPEGRGNTEAFF. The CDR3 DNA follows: TGTGCCAGCAGTCCCGAAGGGAGGGGGAACACTGAAGCTTTCTTT.